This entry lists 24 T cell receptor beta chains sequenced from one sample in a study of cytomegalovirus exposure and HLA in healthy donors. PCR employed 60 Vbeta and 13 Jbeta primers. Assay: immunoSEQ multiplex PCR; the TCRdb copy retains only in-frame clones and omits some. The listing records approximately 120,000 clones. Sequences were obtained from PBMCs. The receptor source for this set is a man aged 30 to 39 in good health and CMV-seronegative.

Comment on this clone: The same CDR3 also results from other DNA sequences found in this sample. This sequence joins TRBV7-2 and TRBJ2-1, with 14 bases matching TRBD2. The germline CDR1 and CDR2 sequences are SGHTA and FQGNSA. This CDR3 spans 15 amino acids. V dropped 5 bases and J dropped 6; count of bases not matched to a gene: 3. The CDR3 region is CASSAGLAGVNEQFF. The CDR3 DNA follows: TGTGCCAGCAGCGCGGGACTAGCGGGAGTCAATGAGCAGTTCTTC.

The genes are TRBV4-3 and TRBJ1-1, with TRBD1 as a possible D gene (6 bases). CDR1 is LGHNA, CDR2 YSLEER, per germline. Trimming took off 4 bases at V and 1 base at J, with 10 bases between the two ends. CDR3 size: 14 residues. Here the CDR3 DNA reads TGCGCCAGCAGCCCAGGGACAACGAACACTGAAGCTTTCTTT. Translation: CASSPGTTNTEAFF.

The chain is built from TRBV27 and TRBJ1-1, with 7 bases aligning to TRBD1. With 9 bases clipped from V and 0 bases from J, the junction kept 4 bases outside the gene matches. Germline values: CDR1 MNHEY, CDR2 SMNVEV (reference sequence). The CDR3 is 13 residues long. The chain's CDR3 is CASRDSMNTEAFF. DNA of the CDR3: TGTGCCAGTAGGGACAGTATGAACACTGAAGCTTTCTTT.

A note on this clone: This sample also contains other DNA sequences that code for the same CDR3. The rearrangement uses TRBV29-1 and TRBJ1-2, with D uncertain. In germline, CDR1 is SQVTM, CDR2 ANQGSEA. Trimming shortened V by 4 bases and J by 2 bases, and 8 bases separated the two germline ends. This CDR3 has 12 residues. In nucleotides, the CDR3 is TGCAGCGTTGCCGGGAGCAACTATGGCTACACCTTC. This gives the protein CSVAGSNYGYTF.

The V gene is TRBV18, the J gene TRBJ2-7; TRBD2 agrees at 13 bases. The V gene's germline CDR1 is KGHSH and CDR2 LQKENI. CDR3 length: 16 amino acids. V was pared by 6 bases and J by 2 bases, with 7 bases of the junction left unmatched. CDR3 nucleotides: TGTGCCAGCTCGCTCGGAGGACTAGCGGGAGCCTACGAGCAGTACTTC. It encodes CASSLGGLAGAYEQYF.

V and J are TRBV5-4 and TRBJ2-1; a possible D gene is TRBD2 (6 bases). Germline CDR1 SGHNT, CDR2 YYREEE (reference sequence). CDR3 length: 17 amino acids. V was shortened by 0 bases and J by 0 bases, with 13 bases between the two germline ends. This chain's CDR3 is CASSLESGGTSYNEQFF. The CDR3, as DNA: TGTGCCAGCAGCTTGGAAAGCGGCGGGACCTCCTACAATGAGCAGTTCTTC.

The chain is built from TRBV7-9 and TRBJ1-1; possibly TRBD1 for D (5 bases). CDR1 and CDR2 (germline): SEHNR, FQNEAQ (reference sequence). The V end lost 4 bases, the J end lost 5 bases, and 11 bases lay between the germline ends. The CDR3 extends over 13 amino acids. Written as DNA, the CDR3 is TGTGCCAGCAGCTCCCCTGGGGGGACTGAAGCTTTCTTT. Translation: CASSSPGGTEAFF.

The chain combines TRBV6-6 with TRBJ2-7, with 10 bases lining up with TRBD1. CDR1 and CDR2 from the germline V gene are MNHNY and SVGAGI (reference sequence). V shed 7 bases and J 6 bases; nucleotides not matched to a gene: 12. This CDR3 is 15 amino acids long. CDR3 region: CASNLEGQGFGEQYF. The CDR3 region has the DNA TGTGCCAGCAATCTCGAGGGACAGGGGTTCGGCGAGCAGTACTTC.

The CDR3 region has the DNA TGTGCCAGCAGACAGGGGCGACCCTATGGCTACACCTTC. As protein: CASRQGRPYGYTF. The chain joins TRBV28 to TRBJ1-2; TRBD1 aligns across 7 bases. Germline CDR1 is MDHEN and CDR2 is SYDVKM. This CDR3 contains 13 residues. The V and J ends lost 6 bases and 4 bases, in that order; junction bases with no gene match: 5.

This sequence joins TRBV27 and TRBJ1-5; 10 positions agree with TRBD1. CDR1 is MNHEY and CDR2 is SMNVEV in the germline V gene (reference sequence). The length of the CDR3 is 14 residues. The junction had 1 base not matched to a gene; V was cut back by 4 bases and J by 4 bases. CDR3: CASSSDRGNQPQHF. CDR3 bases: TGTGCCAGCAGTTCGGACAGGGGGAATCAGCCCCAGCATTTT.

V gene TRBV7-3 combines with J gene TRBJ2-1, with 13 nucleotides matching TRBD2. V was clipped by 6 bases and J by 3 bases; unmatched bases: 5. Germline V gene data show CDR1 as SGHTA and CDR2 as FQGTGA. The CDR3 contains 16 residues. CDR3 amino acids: CASSRTSGSGYNEQFF. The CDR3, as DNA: TGTGCCAGCAGTCGGACTAGCGGGAGCGGCTACAATGAGCAGTTCTTC.

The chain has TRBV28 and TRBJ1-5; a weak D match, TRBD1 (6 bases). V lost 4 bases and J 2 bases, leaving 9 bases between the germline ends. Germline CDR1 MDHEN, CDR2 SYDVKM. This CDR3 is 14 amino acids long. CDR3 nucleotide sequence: TGTGCCAGCAGTTCGACAGGACGCAATCAGCCCCAGCATTTT. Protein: CASSSTGRNQPQHF.

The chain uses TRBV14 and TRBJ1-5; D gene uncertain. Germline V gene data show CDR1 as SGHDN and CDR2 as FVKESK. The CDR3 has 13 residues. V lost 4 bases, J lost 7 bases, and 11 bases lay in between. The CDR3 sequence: CASSPSEGQPQHF. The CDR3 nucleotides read TGTGCCAGCAGCCCGAGCGAGGGACAGCCCCAGCATTTT.

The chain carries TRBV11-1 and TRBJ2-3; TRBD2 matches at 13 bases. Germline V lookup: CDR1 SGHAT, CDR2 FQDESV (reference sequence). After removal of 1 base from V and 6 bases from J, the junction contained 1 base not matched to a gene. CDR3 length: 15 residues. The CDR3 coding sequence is TGTGCCAGCAGCTTAGGGACTAGCGGGAGTGATACGCAGTATTTT. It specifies CASSLGTSGSDTQYF.

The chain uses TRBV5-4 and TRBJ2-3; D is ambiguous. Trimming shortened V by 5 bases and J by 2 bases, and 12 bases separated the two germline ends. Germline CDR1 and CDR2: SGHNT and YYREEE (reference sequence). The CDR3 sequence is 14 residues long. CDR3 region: CASSPVGPTDTQYF. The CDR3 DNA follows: TGTGCCAGCAGTCCCGTTGGGCCCACAGATACGCAGTATTTT.

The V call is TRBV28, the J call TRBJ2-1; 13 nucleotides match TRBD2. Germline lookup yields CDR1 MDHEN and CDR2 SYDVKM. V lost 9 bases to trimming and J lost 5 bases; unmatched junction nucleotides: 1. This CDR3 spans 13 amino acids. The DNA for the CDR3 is TGTGCCAGTACTAGCGGGAGGGACAATGAGCAGTTCTTC. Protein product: CASTSGRDNEQFF.

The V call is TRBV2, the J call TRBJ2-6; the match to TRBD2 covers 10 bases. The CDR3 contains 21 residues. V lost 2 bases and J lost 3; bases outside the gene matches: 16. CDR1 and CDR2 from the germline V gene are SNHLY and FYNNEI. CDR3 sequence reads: CASSETWASGSSLGGANVLTF. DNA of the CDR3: TGTGCCAGCAGTGAAACGTGGGCTAGCGGGAGTTCATTGGGTGGGGCCAACGTCCTGACTTTC.

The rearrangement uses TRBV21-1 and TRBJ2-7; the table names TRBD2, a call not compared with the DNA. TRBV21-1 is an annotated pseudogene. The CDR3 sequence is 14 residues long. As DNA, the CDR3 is TGTGCCAGCAGCTTAGGAGGGTTGGGTTACGAGCAGTACTTC. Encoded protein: CASSLGGLGYEQYF.

DNA for the CDR3: TGTGCCAGCAGCCAAGCAGGGACTAGCGGAGACTCCTACGAGCAGTACTTC. It translates to CASSQAGTSGDSYEQYF. J is TRBJ2-7 and V is TRBV4-2, with 11 bases that match TRBD2. The CDR3 consists of 17 residues. The trim removed 1 base at V and 0 bases at J, leaving 5 bases unmatched. Per germline, CDR1 LGHNA and CDR2 YNFKEQ.

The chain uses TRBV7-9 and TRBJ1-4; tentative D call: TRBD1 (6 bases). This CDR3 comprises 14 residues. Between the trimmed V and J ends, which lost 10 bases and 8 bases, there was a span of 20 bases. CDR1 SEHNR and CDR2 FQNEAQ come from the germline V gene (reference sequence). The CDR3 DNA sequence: TGTGCCACCTTACCAGACAGGTCAGGGGAAAAACTGTTTTTT. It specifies CATLPDRSGEKLFF.

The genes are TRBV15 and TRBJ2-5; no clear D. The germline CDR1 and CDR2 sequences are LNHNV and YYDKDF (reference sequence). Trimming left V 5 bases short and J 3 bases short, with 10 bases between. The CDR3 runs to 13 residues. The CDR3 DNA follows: TGTGCCACCAGCGGCCCCCTGGAAGAGACCCAGTACTTC. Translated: CATSGPLEETQYF.

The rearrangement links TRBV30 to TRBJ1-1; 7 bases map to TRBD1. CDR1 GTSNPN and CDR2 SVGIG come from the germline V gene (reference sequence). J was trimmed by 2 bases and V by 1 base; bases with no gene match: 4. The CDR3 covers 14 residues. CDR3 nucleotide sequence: TGTGCCTGGAGTGCCGGGACAGCAAACACTGAAGCTTTCTTT. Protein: CAWSAGTANTEAFF.

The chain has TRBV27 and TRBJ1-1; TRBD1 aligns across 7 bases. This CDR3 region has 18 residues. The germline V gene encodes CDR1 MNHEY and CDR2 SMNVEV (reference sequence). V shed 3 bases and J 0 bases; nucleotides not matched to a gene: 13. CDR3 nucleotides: TGTGCCAGCAGTTTTAAGGGAGGAGGGGGCATCATGAACACTGAAGCTTTCTTT. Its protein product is CASSFKGGGGIMNTEAFF.

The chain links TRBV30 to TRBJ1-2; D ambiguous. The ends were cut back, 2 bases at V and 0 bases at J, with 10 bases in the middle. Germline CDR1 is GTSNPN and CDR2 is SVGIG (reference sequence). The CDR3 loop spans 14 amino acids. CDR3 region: CAWSSREANYGYTF. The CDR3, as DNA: TGTGCCTGGAGTAGCCGTGAAGCTAACTATGGCTACACCTTC.